Listed below are T cell receptor beta chains from one sample, sequenced in a study of blood T cell repertoires in COVID-19. The repertoire was sequenced with immunoSEQ multiplex PCR; TCRdb's copy has only in-frame clones and lacks some. The sample holds approximately 25,000 clones, roughly four fifths seen once. The sequencing sample was made of peripheral blood. The source is a woman in her 70s with COVID-19, enrolled during active disease. CDR3s include the opening cysteine and the closing phenylalanine or tryptophan. The D gene is left open where the match is weak. Only some rows state a clone size, as once, few, many or a class for expanded clones.

d_call j_call clone_size v_call cdr3_aa cdr3_nt
TRBD1 TRBJ1-2 few TRBV14 CASSRTGGETNYGYTF TGTGCCAGCAGCCGGACAGGGGGGGAAACTAACTATGGCTACACCTTC
NA TRBJ1-1 once TRBV5-8 CASSQRAAALNTEAFF TGTGCCAGCAGCCAACGAGCAGCGGCCTTGAACACTGAAGCTTTCTTT
TRBD2 TRBJ2-5 NA TRBV7-2 CASSSPRGGKETQYF TGTGCCAGCAGCTCCCCCCGGGGGGGGAAAGAGACCCAGTACTTC
NA TRBJ2-7 NA TRBV6-1 CASSSQGGGSDEQYF TGTGCCAGCAGTTCCCAGGGCGGGGGCTCGGACGAGCAGTACTTC
NA TRBJ1-1 NA TRBV10-3 CAISANRNTEAFF TGTGCCATCAGTGCTAACAGGAACACTGAAGCTTTCTTT
TRBD2 TRBJ2-3 once TRBV24-1 CATSALGGATSTDTQYF TGTGCCACCAGTGCCCTCGGGGGGGCGACTTCGACAGATACGCAGTATTTT
NA TRBJ1-1 once TRBV29-1 CSVGGGTEAFF TGCAGCGTTGGAGGGGGCACTGAAGCTTTCTTT
NA TRBJ1-1 few TRBV13 CASNSYRGAFF TGTGCCAGCAACTCCTACCGAGGGGCTTTCTTT
NA TRBJ1-5 NA TRBV4-3 CASSQDVGGVQPQHF TGCGCCAGCAGCCAAGATGTAGGAGGGGTACAGCCCCAGCATTTT
TRBD1 TRBJ1-1 NA TRBV11-2 CASSSLTGKNTEAFF TGTGCCAGCAGCTCCCTGACAGGGAAGAACACTGAAGCTTTCTTT
TRBD1 TRBJ2-6 once TRBV18 CASSPDRGTVVGANVLTF TGTGCCAGCTCACCGGACAGGGGGACCGTGGTGGGGGCCAACGTCCTGACTTTC
NA TRBJ1-6 NA TRBV6-6 CASRIGEGNSPLHF TGTGCCAGCAGGATAGGGGAAGGAAATTCACCCCTCCACTTT
NA TRBJ2-2 few TRBV6-1 CASTRESGELFF TGTGCCAGCACCCGTGAGAGCGGGGAGCTGTTTTTT
NA TRBJ1-4 NA TRBV10-2 CASRDSSNEKLFF TGCGCCAGCAGGGACAGCTCAAATGAAAAACTGTTTTTT
NA TRBJ1-1 NA TRBV7-3 CASSPTTLNTEAFF TGTGCCAGCAGCCCGACGACTCTCAACACTGAAGCTTTCTTT
TRBD1 TRBJ1-1 NA TRBV6-5 CASSPADRDTEAFF TGTGCCAGCAGTCCTGCGGACAGGGACACTGAAGCTTTCTTT
TRBD1 TRBJ1-2 NA TRBV6-2/TRBV6-3 CASSDRGDYGYTF TGTGCCAGCAGTGACAGGGGAGACTATGGCTACACCTTC
NA TRBJ2-5 NA TRBV20-1 CSGQIGETQYF TGCAGTGGACAGATCGGGGAGACCCAGTACTTC
TRBD1 TRBJ2-2 NA TRBV19 CASSIGTGAGTGELFF TGTGCCAGTAGTATAGGGACAGGGGCGGGCACCGGGGAGCTGTTTTTT
TRBD1 TRBJ2-7 NA TRBV25-1 CASSPGQSSYEQYF TGTGCCAGCAGCCCGGGACAGTCTTCCTACGAGCAGTACTTC
NA TRBJ1-1 few TRBV19 CASSMAARNTEAFF TGTGCCAGTAGTATGGCGGCGCGGAACACTGAAGCTTTCTTT
NA TRBJ1-2 NA TRBV27 CASSSDIFGGASGYTF TGTGCCAGCAGCTCAGACATATTTGGGGGCGCATCTGGCTACACCTTC
TRBD2 TRBJ2-1 NA TRBV19 CASRRLAAYSYNEQFF TGTGCCAGTAGACGACTAGCGGCATACTCCTACAATGAGCAGTTCTTC
TRBD1 TRBJ2-7 NA TRBV2 CASSGDSSYEQYF TGTGCCAGCAGTGGGGACAGCTCCTACGAGCAGTACTTC
TRBD2 TRBJ2-3 NA TRBV7-2 CASSLVGEGDTQYF TGTGCCAGCAGCTTAGTCGGGGAGGGGGATACGCAGTATTTT
TRBD1 TRBJ1-4 NA TRBV7-9 CASSPGTGVPNEKLFF TGTGCCAGCAGCCCCGGGACAGGGGTTCCTAATGAAAAACTGTTTTTT
NA TRBJ1-3 few TRBV7-9 CASSGPGHSSGNTIYF TGTGCCAGCAGCGGCCCGGGACACAGCTCTGGAAACACCATATATTTT
TRBD2 TRBJ2-3 NA TRBV3-1/TRBV3-2 CASSPSGLAGNTQYF TGTGCCAGCAGCCCGTCGGGACTAGCGGGGAATACGCAGTATTTT
NA TRBJ1-5 NA TRBV7-2 CASSLGRQSNQPQHF TGTGCCAGCAGCTTAGGCCGACAGAGCAATCAGCCCCAGCATTTT
NA TRBJ1-4 NA TRBV18 CASSPFDNREKLFF TGTGCCAGCTCACCTTTCGATAATAGAGAAAAACTGTTTTTT
TRBD2 TRBJ2-5 NA TRBV7-9 CASSRSGGAQETQYF TGTGCCAGCAGTCGTAGCGGGGGGGCCCAAGAGACCCAGTACTTC
NA TRBJ1-2 NA TRBV29-1 CSARGVNYGYTF TGCAGCGCCAGGGGAGTTAACTATGGCTACACCTTC
NA TRBJ1-5 NA TRBV2 CASNGGLGSNQPQHF TGTGCCAGCAATGGGGGGTTAGGTAGCAATCAGCCCCAGCATTTT
TRBD1 TRBJ2-2 NA TRBV19 CASSLSQGAPGELFF TGTGCCAGTAGTTTATCTCAGGGGGCGCCCGGGGAGCTGTTTTTT
NA TRBJ1-2 NA TRBV11-2 CASSPTASTSYGYTF TGTGCCAGCAGCCCGACGGCCAGTACTAGTTATGGCTACACCTTC
TRBD1 TRBJ1-6 NA TRBV6-2/TRBV6-3 CASSPDRGGSPLHF TGTGCCAGCAGCCCTGACAGGGGTGGTTCACCCCTCCACTTT
TRBD1 TRBJ2-5 NA TRBV5-6 CASSSSGTGVETQYF TGTGCCAGCAGCTCTTCTGGGACAGGGGTTGAGACCCAGTACTTC
TRBD1 TRBJ1-5 NA TRBV12-3/TRBV12-4 CASSTLQGQPQHF TGTGCCAGCAGTACCCTACAGGGGCAGCCCCAGCATTTT
TRBD1 TRBJ1-2 NA TRBV29-1 CSVVPGQGTYGYTF TGCAGCGTTGTTCCAGGACAGGGGACCTATGGCTACACCTTC
NA TRBJ1-1 NA TRBV2 CASGQNTEAFF TGTGCCAGCGGCCAGAACACTGAAGCTTTCTTT
NA TRBJ2-1 few TRBV19 CASLKSQGSSGEDEQFF TGTGCCAGTCTCAAGTCCCAGGGGTCTAGCGGAGAGGATGAGCAGTTCTTC
NA TRBJ2-3 NA TRBV19 CASGTGDSSTDTQYF TGTGCCAGTGGAACAGGCGACTCTAGCACAGATACGCAGTATTTT
NA TRBJ2-7 NA TRBV2 CASSEGSGYEQYF TGTGCCAGCAGTGAAGGTTCGGGGTACGAGCAGTACTTC
NA TRBJ2-3 NA TRBV5-4 CASSPGGTGGDTQYF TGTGCCAGCAGCCCCGGTGGAACAGGTGGAGATACGCAGTATTTT
TRBD1 TRBJ1-4 NA TRBV19 CASSSTGGEEKLFF TGTGCCAGTAGCTCCACAGGGGGGGAGGAAAAACTGTTTTTT
TRBD2 TRBJ2-1 NA TRBV9 CASSVGAGAVEQFF TGTGCCAGCAGCGTAGGGGCGGGAGCGGTAGAGCAGTTCTTC
NA TRBJ2-1 once TRBV5-1 CASSPYSLATYNEQFF TGCGCCAGCAGCCCCTACTCCCTAGCAACTTACAATGAGCAGTTCTTC
NA TRBJ1-4 NA TRBV7-2 CASSYGQINEKLFF TGTGCCAGCAGCTACGGACAGATTAATGAAAAACTGTTTTTT
TRBD1 TRBJ1-1 NA TRBV2 CASSFPGQGAEAFF TGTGCCAGCAGTTTTCCGGGACAGGGGGCTGAAGCTTTCTTT
NA TRBJ1-1 NA TRBV24-1 CATKAALGEAFF TGTGCCACCAAAGCAGCGTTAGGTGAAGCTTTCTTT
TRBD1 TRBJ1-1 NA TRBV19 CATKAQGAFAEAFF TGTGCCACCAAGGCACAGGGGGCATTCGCTGAAGCTTTCTTT
NA TRBJ1-6 NA TRBV18 CASSPGGNNSPLHF TGTGCCAGCTCACCAGGGGGGAACAATTCACCCCTCCACTTT
TRBD1 TRBJ1-6 few TRBV3-1/TRBV3-2 CASSRNGQDDSPLHF TGTGCCAGCAGCCGTAATGGACAGGACGACTCACCCCTCCACTTT
NA TRBJ1-1 NA TRBV27 CASSLLQTNTEAFF TGTGCCAGCAGTTTGTTACAGACGAACACTGAAGCTTTCTTT
TRBD1 TRBJ1-1 NA TRBV5-1 CASSQPGQNAFF TGCGCCAGCAGTCAGCCGGGACAGAATGCTTTCTTT